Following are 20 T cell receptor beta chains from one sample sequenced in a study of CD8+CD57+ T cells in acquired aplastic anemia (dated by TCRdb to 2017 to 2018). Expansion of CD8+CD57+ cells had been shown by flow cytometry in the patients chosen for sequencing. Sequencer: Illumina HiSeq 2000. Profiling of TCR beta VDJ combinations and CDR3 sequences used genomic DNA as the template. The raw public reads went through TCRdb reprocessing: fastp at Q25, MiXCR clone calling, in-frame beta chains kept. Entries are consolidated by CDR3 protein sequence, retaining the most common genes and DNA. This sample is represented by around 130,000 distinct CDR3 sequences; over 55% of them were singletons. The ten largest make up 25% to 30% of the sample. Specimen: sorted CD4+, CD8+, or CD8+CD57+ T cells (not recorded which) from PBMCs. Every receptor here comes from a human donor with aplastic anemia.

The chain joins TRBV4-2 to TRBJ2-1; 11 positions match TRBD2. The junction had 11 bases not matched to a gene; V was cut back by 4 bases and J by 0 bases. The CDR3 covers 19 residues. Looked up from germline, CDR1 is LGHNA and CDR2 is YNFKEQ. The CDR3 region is CASSPPPLAGARSYNEQFF. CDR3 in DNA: TGTGCCAGCAGCCCCCCGCCACTAGCGGGGGCTCGCTCCTACAATGAGCAGTTCTTC.

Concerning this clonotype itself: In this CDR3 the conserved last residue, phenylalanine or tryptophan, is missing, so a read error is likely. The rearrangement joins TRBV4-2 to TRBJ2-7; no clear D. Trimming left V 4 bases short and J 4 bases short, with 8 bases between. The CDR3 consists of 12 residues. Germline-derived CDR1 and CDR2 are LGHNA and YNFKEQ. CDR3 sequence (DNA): TGTGCCAGCAGCCGAGTGGGATACGAGCAGTACCTC. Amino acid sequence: CASSRVGYEQYL.

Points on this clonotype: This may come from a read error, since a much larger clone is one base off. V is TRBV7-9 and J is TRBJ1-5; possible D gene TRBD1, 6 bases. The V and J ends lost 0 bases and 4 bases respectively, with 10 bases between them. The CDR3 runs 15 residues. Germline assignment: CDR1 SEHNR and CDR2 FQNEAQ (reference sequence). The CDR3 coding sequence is TGTGCCAGCAGCTTAGCTACAGGGACAAATCAGCCCCAGCATTTT. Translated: CASSLATGTNQPQHF. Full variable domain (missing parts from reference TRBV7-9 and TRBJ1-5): DTGVSQNPRHKITKRGQNVTFRCDPISEHNRLYWYRQTLGQGPEFLTYFQNEAQLEKSRLLSDRFSAERPKGSFSTLEIQRTEQGDSAMYLCASSLATGTNQPQHFGDGTRLSIL.

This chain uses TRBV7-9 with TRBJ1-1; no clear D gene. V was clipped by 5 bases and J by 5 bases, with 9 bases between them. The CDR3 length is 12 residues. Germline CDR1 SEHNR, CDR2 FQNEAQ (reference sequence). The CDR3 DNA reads TGTGCCAGCAGCCAAGTAATGACTGAAGCTTTCTTT. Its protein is CASSQVMTEAFF.

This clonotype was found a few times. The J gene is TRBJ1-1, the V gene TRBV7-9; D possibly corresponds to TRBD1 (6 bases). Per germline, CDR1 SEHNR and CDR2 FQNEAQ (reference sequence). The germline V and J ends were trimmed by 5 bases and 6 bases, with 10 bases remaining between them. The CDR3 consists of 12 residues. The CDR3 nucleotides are TGTGCCAGCAGCCAGGGGAGGGCTGAAGCTTTCTTT. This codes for CASSQGRAEAFF.

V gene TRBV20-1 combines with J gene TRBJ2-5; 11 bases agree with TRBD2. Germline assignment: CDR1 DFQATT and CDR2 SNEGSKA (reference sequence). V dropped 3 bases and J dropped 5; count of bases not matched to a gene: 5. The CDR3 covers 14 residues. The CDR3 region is CSASGTSGLETQYF. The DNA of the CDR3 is TGCAGTGCTAGCGGGACTAGCGGATTGGAGACCCAGTACTTC.

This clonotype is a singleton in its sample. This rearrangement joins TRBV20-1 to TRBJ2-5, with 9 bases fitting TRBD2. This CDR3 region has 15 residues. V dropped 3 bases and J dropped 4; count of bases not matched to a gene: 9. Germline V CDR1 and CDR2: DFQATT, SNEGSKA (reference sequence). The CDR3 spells CSASSLRGGGETQYF. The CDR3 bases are TGCAGTGCTAGTTCCCTGCGGGGGGGGGGAGAGACCCAGTACTTC.

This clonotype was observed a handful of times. CDR3 loop: CAISVSDRAYEQYF. CDR3 coding DNA: TGTGCCATCAGTGTTTCGGACAGGGCCTACGAGCAGTACTTC. The J gene is TRBJ2-7, the V gene TRBV10-3; 8 bases agree with TRBD1. The V gene's germline CDR1 is ENHRY and CDR2 SYGVKD. V shed 4 bases and J 2 bases; nucleotides not matched to a gene: 4. This CDR3 comprises 14 residues.

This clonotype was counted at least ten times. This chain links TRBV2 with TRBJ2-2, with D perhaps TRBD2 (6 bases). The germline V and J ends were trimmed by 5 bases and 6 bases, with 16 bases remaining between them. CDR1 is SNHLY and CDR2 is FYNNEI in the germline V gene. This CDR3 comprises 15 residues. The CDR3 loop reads CASSRGLADAGELFF. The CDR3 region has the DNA TGTGCCAGCAGTAGGGGACTGGCGGACGCCGGGGAGCTGTTTTTT.

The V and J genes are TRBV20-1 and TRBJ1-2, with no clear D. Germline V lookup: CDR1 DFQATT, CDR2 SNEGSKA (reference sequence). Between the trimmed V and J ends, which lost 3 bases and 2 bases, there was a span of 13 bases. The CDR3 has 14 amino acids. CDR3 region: CSASIGQANYGYTF. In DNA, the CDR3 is TGCAGTGCTAGTATAGGGCAGGCAAACTATGGCTACACCTTC.

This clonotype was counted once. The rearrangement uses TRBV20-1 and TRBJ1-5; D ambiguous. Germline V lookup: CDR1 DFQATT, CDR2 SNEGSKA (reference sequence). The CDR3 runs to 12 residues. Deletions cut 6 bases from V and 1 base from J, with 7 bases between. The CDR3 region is CSAFGSNQPQHF. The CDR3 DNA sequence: TGCAGTGCCTTCGGGAGCAATCAGCCCCAGCATTTT.

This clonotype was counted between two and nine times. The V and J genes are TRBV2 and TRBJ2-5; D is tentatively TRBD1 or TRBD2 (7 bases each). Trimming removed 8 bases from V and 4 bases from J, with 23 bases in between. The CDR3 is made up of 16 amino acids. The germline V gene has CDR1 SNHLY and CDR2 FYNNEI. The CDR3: CASQSLREGAGETQYF. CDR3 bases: TGTGCCAGCCAAAGCCTAAGGGAGGGGGCTGGAGAGACCCAGTACTTC.

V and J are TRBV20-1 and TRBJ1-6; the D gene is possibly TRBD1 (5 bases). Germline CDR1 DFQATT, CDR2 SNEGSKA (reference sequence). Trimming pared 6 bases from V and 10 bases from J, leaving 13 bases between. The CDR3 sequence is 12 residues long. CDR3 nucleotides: TGCAGTGCCCATGGGGGGGTGTCACCCCTCCACTTT. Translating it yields CSAHGGVSPLHF.

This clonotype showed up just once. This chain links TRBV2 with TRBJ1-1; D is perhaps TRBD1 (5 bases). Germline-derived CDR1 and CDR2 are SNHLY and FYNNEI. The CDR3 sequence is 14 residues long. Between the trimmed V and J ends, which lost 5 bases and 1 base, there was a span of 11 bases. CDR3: CASSFRGKNTEAFF. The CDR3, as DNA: TGTGCCAGCAGTTTTAGGGGTAAGAACACTGAAGCTTTCTTT.

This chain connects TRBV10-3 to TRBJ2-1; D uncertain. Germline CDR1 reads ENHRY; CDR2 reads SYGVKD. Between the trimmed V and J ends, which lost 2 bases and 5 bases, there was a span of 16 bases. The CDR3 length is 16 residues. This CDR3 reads CAISERMDGPDNEQFF. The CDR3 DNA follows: TGTGCCATCAGTGAGAGAATGGACGGCCCAGACAATGAGCAGTTCTTC.

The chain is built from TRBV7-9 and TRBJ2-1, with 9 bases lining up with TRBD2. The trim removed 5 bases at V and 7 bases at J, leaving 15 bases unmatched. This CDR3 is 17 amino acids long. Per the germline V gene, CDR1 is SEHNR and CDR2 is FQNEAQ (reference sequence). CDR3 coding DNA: TGTGCCAGCAGCATCTTCGCGGGGGGGCGGTGGATGAATGAGCAGTTCTTC. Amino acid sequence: CASSIFAGGRWMNEQFF.

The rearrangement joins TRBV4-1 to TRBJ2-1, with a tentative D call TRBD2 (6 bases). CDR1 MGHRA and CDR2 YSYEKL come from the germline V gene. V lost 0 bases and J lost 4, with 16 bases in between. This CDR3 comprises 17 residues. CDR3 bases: TGCGCCAGCAGCCAAGATTCCGGGACTTTAATTTACAATGAGCAGTTCTTC. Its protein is CASSQDSGTLIYNEQFF.

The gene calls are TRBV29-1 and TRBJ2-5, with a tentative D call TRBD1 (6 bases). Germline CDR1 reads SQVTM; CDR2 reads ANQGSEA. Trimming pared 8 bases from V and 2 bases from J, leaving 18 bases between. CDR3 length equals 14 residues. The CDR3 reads CSSGPRGGQETQYF. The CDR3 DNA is TGCAGCTCCGGGCCCAGGGGCGGGCAAGAGACCCAGTACTTC.

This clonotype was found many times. DNA for the CDR3: TGTGCCAGTAGTATGGGGGATTATAGCAATCAGCCCCAGCATTTT. This sequence encodes CASSMGDYSNQPQHF. This sequence joins TRBV19 and TRBJ1-5; TRBD1 is a possible D gene (5 bases). The ends were cut back, 3 bases at V and 0 bases at J, with 9 bases in the middle. The CDR3 sequence is 15 residues long. From germline, CDR1 is LNHDA and CDR2 SQIVND (reference sequence).

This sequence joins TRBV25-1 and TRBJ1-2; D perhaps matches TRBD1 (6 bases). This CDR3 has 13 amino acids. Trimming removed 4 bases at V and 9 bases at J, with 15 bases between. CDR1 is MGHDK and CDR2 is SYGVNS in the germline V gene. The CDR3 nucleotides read TGTGCCAGCAGTGGGACAGTCCTATGGAGCTACACCTTC. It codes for CASSGTVLWSYTF.